One and the same sample provided the 30 T cell receptor beta chains below, sequenced in a study of low-dose radiotherapy and immunotherapy resistance in tumors. The sample's time point: after trial treatment. Stated treatment: LDRT plus nivolumab, ipilimumab, low-dose cyclophosphamide and aspirin (RACIN trial). Covering alpha and beta chains, TRAV- and TRBV-specific primers were used for the first-strand cDNA. For amplifying TCRs, the PCR ran for 20 to 25 cycles with Phusion, which was used together with a constant-region primer and the adapter on the V primers. TCRdb fed the reads into MiXCR, producing one record per CDR3 protein. The sample includes about 30,000 distinct CDR3 sequences, around 50% seen only once; the top ten take 4.5% to 6.5%. The sequenced sample was PBMCs, obtained after low-dose radiotherapy plus immunotherapy. These receptors came from a male donor with gallbladder cancer.

The chain recombines TRBV21-1 with TRBJ1-5; the DNA was not compared with TRBD1, the D call given in the table. TRBV21-1 has pseudogene status. The CDR3 loop spans 16 amino acids. CDR3 residues: CASYKSAGGRSQPQHF. CDR3 DNA: TGTGCCAGCTACAAAAGTGCTGGGGGCAGGAGTCAGCCCCAGCATTTT.

Notes on this clonotype: Because the CDR3's place on the DNA is in doubt, the DNA is left out and the CDR3 is given as listed by TCRdb. This chain joins TRBV10-3 and TRBJ2-2; TRBD1, the table's D call, was not compared with the DNA. In germline, CDR1 is ENHRY, CDR2 SYGVKD. The CDR3 totals 18 residues, both ends included. The CDR3 is CAISTPYRGDTGELFFFF.

In this sample, this clonotype turned up many times. This chain uses TRBV6-2 or TRBV6-3 with TRBJ2-2; D is ambiguous. CDR3 size: 16 residues. Germline loops: CDR1 MNHEY, CDR2 SVGEGT. V lost 7 bases and J lost 1, with 16 bases in between. CDR3 in amino acids: CASKLTNSENTGELFF. DNA of the CDR3: TGTGCCAGCAAACTAACCAACTCCGAGAACACCGGGGAGCTGTTTTTT.

There are a few counts of this clonotype. This chain joins TRBV5-1 and TRBJ1-1; the match to TRBD1 covers 9 bases. CDR3 size: 16 residues. CDR1 is SGHRS, CDR2 YFSETQ, per germline. Trimming removed 4 bases from V and 1 base from J; junction bases left unmatched: 8. CDR3 residues: CASSQTGQGGNTEAFF. CDR3 in DNA: TGCGCCAGCAGCCAGACGGGACAGGGTGGGAACACTGAAGCTTTCTTT.

The rearrangement links TRBV27 to TRBJ2-1; TRBD1 aligns across 12 bases. V lost 10 bases and J lost 4; bases outside the gene matches: 11. The CDR3 loop spans 16 amino acids. From germline, CDR1 is MNHEY and CDR2 SMNVEV (reference sequence). DNA of the CDR3: TGTGCCACCCGGGACAGGGGGCTTCTTCCATACAATGAGCAGTTCTTC. Protein product: CATRDRGLLPYNEQFF.

This clonotype was found many times. The V gene is TRBV7-2, the J gene TRBJ2-7; unclear D gene. Germline V lookup: CDR1 SGHTA, CDR2 FQGNSA. This CDR3 is 12 amino acids long. Trimming removed 5 bases at V and 9 bases at J, with 14 bases between. This CDR3 reads CASSLGFSRQYF. The CDR3 region has the DNA TGTGCCAGCAGCCTGGGATTTAGTAGGCAGTACTTC.

To note about this clonotype: A single base is all that separates this from a far larger clone, so a read error is likely. This chain links TRBV20-1 with TRBJ2-7; TRBD1 matches at 11 bases. Germline V gene sequence: CDR1 DFQATT, CDR2 SNEGSKA (reference sequence). Unmatched junction bases numbered 7, after V lost 5 bases and J lost 7 bases. CDR3 size: 13 residues. CDR3 region: CSAWGTGGNEQYF. The CDR3 bases are TGCAGTGCTTGGGGGACAGGGGGGAATGAGCAGTACTTC.

A few counts support this clonotype. This chain joins TRBV29-1 and TRBJ1-3; perhaps TRBD1 as D (6 bases). V lost 4 bases and J 0 bases, leaving 7 bases between the germline ends. Germline CDR1 reads SQVTM; CDR2 reads ANQGSEA. This CDR3 spans 13 amino acids. The CDR3 loop reads CSVGTASGNTIYF. Here the CDR3 DNA reads TGCAGCGTTGGGACAGCCTCTGGAAACACCATATATTTT.

The V and J genes are TRBV11-1 and TRBJ2-7; D gene unclear. CDR3 length: 14 residues. Per germline, CDR1 SGHAT and CDR2 FQDESV (reference sequence). Trimming took 1 base from V and 2 from J, leaving 9 bases between them. The CDR3 region is CASSLEQSTYEQYF. CDR3 nucleotides: TGTGCCAGCAGCTTAGAACAGTCGACCTACGAGCAGTACTTC.

Many counts were recorded for this clonotype. The chain joins TRBV5-1 to TRBJ2-1; D might be TRBD1 or TRBD2, each matching 5 bases. This CDR3 is built from 16 residues. With 0 bases removed from V and 5 bases from J, the gap between germline ends came to 15 bases. Per the germline V gene, CDR1 is SGHRS and CDR2 is YFSETQ. CDR3 nucleotides: TGCGCCAGCAGCTTGGGTGGGACGGCGCCAAACAATGAGCAGTTCTTC. Residues: CASSLGGTAPNNEQFF. Full variable domain (rest looked up from reference TRBV5-1 and TRBJ2-1): KAGVTQTPRYLIKTRGQQVTLSCSPISGHRSVSWYQQTPGQGLQFLFEYFSETQRNKGNFPGRFSGRQFSNSRSEMNVSTLELGDSALYLCASSLGGTAPNNEQFFGPGTRLTVL.

The chain recombines TRBV5-1 with TRBJ2-3, with TRBD2 identical over 11 bases. From germline, CDR1 is SGHRS and CDR2 YFSETQ. Germline trimming cut 4 bases from V and 5 bases from J; bases unmatched to any gene: 12. The CDR3 has 17 amino acids. CDR3 sequence reads: CASSPASGRSEGDTQYF. The CDR3 coding sequence is TGCGCCAGCAGCCCTGCTAGCGGGAGGTCGGAGGGAGATACGCAGTATTTT.

This clonotype is medium-sized in the sample. The chain combines TRBV2 with TRBJ2-1; 10 bases are shared with TRBD2. The CDR3 loop spans 15 amino acids. The V segment lost 6 bases and the J segment 9 bases; nucleotides outside the gene matches: 11. Germline loops: CDR1 SNHLY, CDR2 FYNNEI. CDR3 nucleotide sequence: TGTGCCAGCAGGGTCGCTAGCGGGAGTTCGAGTGAGCAGTTCTTC. Amino acids: CASRVASGSSSEQFF.

This clonotype was picked up a small number of times. The rearrangement links TRBV5-6 to TRBJ2-2; TRBD2 agrees at 10 bases. J gave up 4 bases and V 3 bases, and 9 bases lay outside the gene matches. There are 17 residues in the CDR3. The germline gives CDR1 SGHDT, CDR2 YYEEEE. The CDR3 reads CASSSGLAVVGTGELFF. The CDR3 DNA follows: TGTGCCAGCAGCTCTGGACTAGCGGTGGTGGGCACCGGGGAGCTGTTTTTT.

The chain links TRBV29-1 to TRBJ1-5; tentative D call: TRBD1 (5 bases). Between the trimmed V and J ends, which lost 5 bases and 2 bases, there was a span of 10 bases. The V gene's germline CDR1 is SQVTM and CDR2 ANQGSEA. This CDR3 contains 13 residues. This CDR3 reads CSVRGGGNQPQHF. Here the CDR3 DNA reads TGCAGCGTTAGGGGAGGAGGCAATCAGCCCCAGCATTTT.

This clonotype was counted a few times. The CDR3 here is CASSVERPNEQFF. CDR3 nucleotides: TGTGCCAGCAGCGTAGAGCGACCGAATGAGCAGTTCTTC. The chain carries TRBV9 and TRBJ2-1; D uncertain. The CDR3 is 13 residues long. Trimming left V 0 bases short and J 7 bases short, with 8 bases between. Germline V gene lookup returns CDR1 SGDLS and CDR2 YYNGEE.

Only one count was recorded for this clonotype. This chain uses TRBV3-1 with TRBJ2-1, with TRBD2 matching over 10 bases. V was pared by 5 bases and J by 6 bases, with 7 bases of the junction left unmatched. This CDR3 contains 15 residues. CDR1 is LGHDT and CDR2 is YNNKEL in the germline V gene (reference sequence). For the CDR3, the DNA is TGTGCCAGCAGCGGGGGTAGCGGGAGGCTCAATGAGCAGTTCTTC. Amino acids: CASSGGSGRLNEQFF.

In its sample, this clonotype was seen once. The chain carries TRBV29-1 and TRBJ2-5, with D perhaps TRBD1 (6 bases). Trimming left V 7 bases short and J 1 base short, with 13 bases between. The V gene's germline CDR1 is SQVTM and CDR2 ANQGSEA. The CDR3 covers 13 residues. The CDR3 reads CSAGRDTQETQYF. DNA of the CDR3: TGCAGCGCTGGCCGGGACACCCAAGAGACCCAGTACTTC.

With respect to this clonotype: This likely came from a read error, as a far larger clone is one base away. The chain carries TRBV7-3 and TRBJ2-4; 13 nucleotides align to TRBD2. This CDR3 comprises 14 residues. Germline V CDR1 and CDR2: SGHTA, FQGTGA. V lost 6 bases to trimming and J lost 13 bases; unmatched junction nucleotides: 9. CDR3 loop: CASRGLAGDGEQYF. CDR3 coding DNA: TGTGCCAGCAGAGGACTAGCGGGAGACGGTGAGCAGTACTTC.

About this clonotype: This sequence is one base from a far larger clone and is likely a read error. This chain connects TRBV7-2 to TRBJ1-5; D perhaps matches TRBD1 (6 bases). V was cut by 5 bases and J by 1 base, with 9 bases left in between. Germline assignment: CDR1 SGHTA and CDR2 FQGNSA. The CDR3 totals 14 residues. The DNA of the CDR3 is TGTGCCAGCAGCGGGACACGAAGCAATCAGCCCCAGCATTTT. As protein: CASSGTRSNQPQHF.

As for this clonotype: A far more abundant clone sits one base away, making this likely a read error. The chain combines TRBV6-4 with TRBJ2-5; the D gene is possibly TRBD1 (6 bases). The V and J ends lost 3 bases and 7 bases respectively, with 21 bases between them. Germline lookup yields CDR1 MRHNA and CDR2 SNTAGT. This CDR3 comprises 16 residues. As DNA, the CDR3 is TGTGCCAGCAGTGAAGTTCTACAGGCGGCAGGGGCGACCCAGTACTTC. Protein product: CASSEVLQAAGATQYF.

J is TRBJ2-7 and V is TRBV28; no firm D call. This CDR3 is built from 13 residues. Trimming took off 7 bases at V and 1 base at J, with 11 bases between the two ends. The germline CDR1 and CDR2 sequences are MDHEN and SYDVKM. DNA for the CDR3: TGTGCCAGCATGGGCGCCCATTCCTACGAGCAGTACTTC. Protein sequence: CASMGAHSYEQYF.

The chain has TRBV6-2 or TRBV6-3 and TRBJ2-7; 10 positions agree with TRBD1. The V segment lost 5 bases and the J segment 3 bases; nucleotides outside the gene matches: 7. This CDR3 spans 15 amino acids. The germline V gene encodes CDR1 MNHEY and CDR2 SVGEGT. CDR3 in amino acids: CASSPDRGNLYEQYF. CDR3 nucleotides: TGTGCCAGCAGTCCGGACAGGGGGAATCTCTACGAGCAGTACTTC.

This clonotype was observed at least ten times. The chain uses TRBV20-1 and TRBJ2-4, with D possibly TRBD1 on 5 matching bases. Germline V gives CDR1 DFQATT, CDR2 SNEGSKA (reference sequence). This CDR3 comprises 15 residues. V lost 5 bases, J lost 1 base, and 15 bases lay in between. The CDR3 is CSALSRVSAKNIQYF. The CDR3 DNA reads as TGCAGTGCTCTGAGCAGGGTCTCCGCCAAAAACATTCAGTACTTC.

The V and J genes are TRBV28 and TRBJ1-4; 7 positions match TRBD1. V shed 5 bases and J 7 bases; nucleotides not matched to a gene: 10. CDR3 length equals 15 residues. The germline V gene encodes CDR1 MDHEN and CDR2 SYDVKM. The CDR3 DNA reads as TGTGCCAGCAGTACGGGGGCAGGGGGTCGTGAAAAACTGTTTTTT. It specifies CASSTGAGGREKLFF.

This rearrangement joins TRBV20-1 to TRBJ2-7; TRBD2 might be the D (5 bases). CDR3 length: 12 amino acids. The germline gives CDR1 DFQATT, CDR2 SNEGSKA (reference sequence). The V gene lost 6 bases and the J gene lost 3 bases, with 12 bases spanning the gap. The CDR3 coding sequence is TGCAGTGCCCTCCTGGACTTCTACGAGCAGTACTTC. Its translation: CSALLDFYEQYF.

The rearrangement links TRBV23-1 to TRBJ2-7; D remains ambiguous. TRBV23-1 is treated as an ORF (open reading frame) with a function not yet certain. Trimming took 0 bases from V and 6 from J, leaving 3 bases between them. This CDR3 spans 11 amino acids. The CDR3 is CASSQSSEQYF. CDR3 nucleotides: TGCGCCAGCAGTCAATCTTCCGAGCAGTACTTC.

A remark on this clonotype: A far larger clone differs by one base, so this is likely a read error. CDR3 in amino acids: CASGGGRVSEAFF. The CDR3 DNA is TGTGCCAGCGGAGGGGGCAGGGTCTCTGAAGCTTTCTTT. The V call is TRBV6-1, the J call TRBJ1-1; 7 bases line up with TRBD1. The CDR3 has 13 amino acids. Per germline, CDR1 MNHNS and CDR2 SASEGT. The junction had 9 bases not matched to a gene; V was cut back by 8 bases and J by 6 bases.

This clonotype ranks as medium-sized. The chain links TRBV10-2 to TRBJ2-1; 9 positions match TRBD2. CDR3 length: 15 residues. CDR1 and CDR2 (germline): WSHSY, SAAADI. Unmatched junction bases numbered 7, after V lost 3 bases and J lost 7 bases. CDR3 nucleotides: TGCGCCAGCAGTGATGGTAGCGGGAGATTAAATGAGCAGTTCTTC. It specifies CASSDGSGRLNEQFF.

J is TRBJ2-2 and V is TRBV9; no firm D call. V was shortened by 1 base and J by 5 bases, with 12 bases between the two germline ends. This CDR3 is built from 15 residues. Germline V gene data show CDR1 as SGDLS and CDR2 as YYNGEE. The CDR3 DNA reads as TGTGCCAGCAGCGTACTATCGTTGGAGACCGGGGAGCTGTTTTTT. Amino acids: CASSVLSLETGELFF. Full variable domain (rest looked up from reference TRBV9 and TRBJ2-2): DSGVTQTPKHLITATGQRVTLRCSPRSGDLSVYWYQQSLDQGLQFLIQYYNGEERAKGNILERFSAQQFPDLHSELNLSSLELGDSALYFCASSVLSLETGELFFGEGSRLTVL.

This clonotype was observed a few times. V usage is TRBV2 and J usage is TRBJ2-2, with D maybe TRBD2 (5 bases). V was cut by 7 bases and J by 5 bases, with 17 bases left in between. The CDR3 is 15 amino acids. Germline V CDR1 and CDR2: SNHLY, FYNNEI. CDR3 bases: TGTGCCAGCACCCGAACGGGGAGTGGGACCGGGGAGCTGTTTTTT. Encoded protein: CASTRTGSGTGELFF. Filled out from reference TRBV2 and TRBJ2-2, the complete variable domain reads EPEVTQTPSHQVTQMGQEVILRCVPISNHLYFYWYRQILGQKVEFLVSFYNNEISEKSEIFDDQFSVERPDGSNFTLKIRSTKLEDSAMYFCASTRTGSGTGELFFGEGSRLTVL.